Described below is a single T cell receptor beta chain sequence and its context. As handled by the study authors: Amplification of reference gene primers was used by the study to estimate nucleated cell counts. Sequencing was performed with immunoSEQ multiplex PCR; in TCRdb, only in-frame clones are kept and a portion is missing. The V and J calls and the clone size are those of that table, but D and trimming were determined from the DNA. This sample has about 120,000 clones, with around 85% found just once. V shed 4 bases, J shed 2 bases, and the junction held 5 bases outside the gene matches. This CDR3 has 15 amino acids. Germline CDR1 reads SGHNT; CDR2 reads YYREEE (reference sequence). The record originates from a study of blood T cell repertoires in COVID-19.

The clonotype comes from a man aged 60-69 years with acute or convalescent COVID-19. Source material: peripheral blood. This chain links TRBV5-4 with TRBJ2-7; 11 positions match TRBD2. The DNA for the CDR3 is TGTGCCAGCAGCACCGGGACTAGCGGAACCTACGAGCAGTACTTC. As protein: CASSTGTSGTYEQYF.